This TCR beta chain was recorded in a study of blood T cells in healthy people across ages. A second 7 to 11 cycle PCR used barcoded and J-beta primers. TCRdb fed the 5' RACE reads into MiXCR, producing one record per CDR3 protein. The sample has some 370,000 distinct CDR3 sequences, roughly half seen once. Trimming shortened V by 6 bases and J by 2 bases, and 12 bases separated the two germline ends. CDR3 size: 14 residues. Germline assignment: CDR1 MNHEY and CDR2 SVGAGI. General study results and limits: Strong correlation was found linking TCR beta diversity to naive T cell percentage.

This clonotype was recorded at least ten times. Its antigen is unidentified. Specimen: blood. This TCR was recovered from a man aged 55 to 70 in good health. V gene TRBV6-5 combines with J gene TRBJ2-3, with D perhaps matching TRBD2 (5 bases). CDR3 region: CASSPGGVTDTQYF. The CDR3 DNA follows: TGTGCCAGCAGCCCCGGAGGTGTCACAGATACGCAGTATTTT.